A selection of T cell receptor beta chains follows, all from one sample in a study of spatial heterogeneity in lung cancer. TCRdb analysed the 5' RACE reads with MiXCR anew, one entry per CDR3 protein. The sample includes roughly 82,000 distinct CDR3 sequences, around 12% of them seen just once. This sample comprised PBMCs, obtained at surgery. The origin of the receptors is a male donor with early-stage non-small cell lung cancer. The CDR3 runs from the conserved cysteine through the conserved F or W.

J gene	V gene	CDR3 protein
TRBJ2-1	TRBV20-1	CSARAQLAYEQFF
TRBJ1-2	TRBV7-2	CASSPTWGQGAPTF
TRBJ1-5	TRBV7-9	CASSFDIPGQPQHF
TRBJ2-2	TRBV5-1	CASSLRGNPGELFF
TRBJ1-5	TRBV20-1	CSATGNPTSQPQHF
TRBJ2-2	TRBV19	CASRDRTNTGELFF
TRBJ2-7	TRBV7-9	CASSPGLEAAYEQYF
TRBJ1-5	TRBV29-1	CSVREMGNQPQHF
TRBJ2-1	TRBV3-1	CASSRRLASLSSYNEQFF
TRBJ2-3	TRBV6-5	CASSYGGGGGPLTHTQYF
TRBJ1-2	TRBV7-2	CASSGWTGGATLIGYTF
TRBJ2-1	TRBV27	CASSPRGTSSYNEQFF
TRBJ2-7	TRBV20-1	CSARDKTGYSYEQYF
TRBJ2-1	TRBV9	CASSARLARGGGSSYNEQFF
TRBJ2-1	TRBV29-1	CSVVMMAGGQDLEQFF
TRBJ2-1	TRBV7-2	CASSRVTASGSYNEQFF
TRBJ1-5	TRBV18	CASSRTGGNNQPQHF
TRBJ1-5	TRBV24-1	CATSEGGGGNQPQHF
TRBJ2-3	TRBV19	CASSIEARSSNEDTQYF
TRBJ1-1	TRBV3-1	CASSPDRGSMNTEAFF
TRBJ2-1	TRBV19	CATTGGLWNEQFF
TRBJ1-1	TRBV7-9	CASSLGQLMNTEAFF
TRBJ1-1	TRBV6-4	CASSDGTGDMNTEAFF
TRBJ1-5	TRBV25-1	CASSDGGAGGKPQHF
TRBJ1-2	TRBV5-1	CASSRAGDSLYGYTF
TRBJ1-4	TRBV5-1	CASSLLTGAGDEKLFF
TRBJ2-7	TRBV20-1	CSASLAFSYEQYF
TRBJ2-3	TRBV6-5	CASSYHRATTDTQYF
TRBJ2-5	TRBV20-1	CSARASPGTAEETQYF
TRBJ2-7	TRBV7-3	CASSSGTGALYEQYF
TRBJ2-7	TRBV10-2	CASQVGGVSYEQYF
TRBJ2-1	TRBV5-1	CASSSTSGVNEQFF
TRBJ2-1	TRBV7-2	CASSLAGQGTNEQFF